Below, 21 T cell receptor beta chains from the same sample are listed, as sequenced in a study of Ad26.COV2.S vaccination and SARS-CoV-2 variants (dated by TCRdb to the early 2020s). The time point label for this specimen denotes: individuals recovered from natural SARS-CoV-2 infection. Library generation was performed with the immunoSEQ multiplex PCR assay. Here the immuneACCESS table is served through TCRdb, limited to in-frame sequences with V and J called. Missing clones are a known gap in these copies; in checked studies unresolved V genes cover under half, and the rest lacks a known reason. This sample gives 300,000 to 450,000 clones in total; about 91% of them show up just once. Together, the top ten hold roughly 3.9% of the sample. The source was peripheral blood, collected after recovery from COVID-19. Receptor source: a human donor who had recovered from COVID-19.

The gene calls are TRBV15 and TRBJ2-5; D gene ambiguous. The CDR3 loop spans 15 amino acids. CDR1 is LNHNV and CDR2 is YYDKDF in the germline V gene (reference sequence). V lost 5 bases and J 4 bases, leaving 17 bases between the germline ends. The CDR3, as DNA: TGTGCCACCAGCTCTAGTGGGGTACAAACAGAGACCCAGTACTTC. Residues: CATSSSGVQTETQYF.

This clone was found a few times. The same CDR3 arises from other DNA sequences in this sample as well. The genes are TRBV29-1 and TRBJ1-5, with D perhaps matching TRBD1 (6 bases). Germline V gives CDR1 SQVTM, CDR2 ANQGSEA. V dropped 6 bases and J dropped 4 bases, with 13 bases sitting between them. The CDR3 is made up of 13 amino acids. The CDR3 protein is CSVRDNFNQPQHF. In nucleotides, the CDR3 is TGCAGCGTCCGGGACAACTTTAATCAGCCCCAGCATTTT.

This chain connects TRBV6-1 to TRBJ2-7; D possibly corresponds to TRBD2 (7 bases). V was shortened by 0 bases and J by 3 bases, with 18 bases between the two germline ends. The CDR3 contains 17 residues. Germline V gene sequence: CDR1 MNHNS, CDR2 SASEGT. As DNA, the CDR3 is TGTGCCAGCAGTGAAGCGTGGACGGGGGGCCCCTACTACGAGCAGTACTTC. Translating it yields CASSEAWTGGPYYEQYF.

The chain's CDR3 is CASSSIRGAGETQYF. The CDR3 bases are TGTGCCAGCAGCTCAATCCGGGGAGCTGGGGAGACCCAGTACTTC. V and J are TRBV7-2 and TRBJ2-5; tentative D call: TRBD2 (5 bases). The CDR3 runs 15 residues. The germline CDR1 and CDR2 sequences are SGHTA and FQGNSA. Trimming cost V 4 bases and J 5 bases, with 17 bases left between them.

The chain couples TRBV6-5 to TRBJ2-7; D is uncertain. This CDR3 comprises 12 residues. V lost 6 bases and J 7 bases, leaving 13 bases between the germline ends. Germline V CDR1 and CDR2: MNHEY, SVGAGI. The CDR3 DNA reads as TGTGCCAGCAGCCCCGGTTGGGCGGAGCAGTACTTC. Translated: CASSPGWAEQYF.

The chain combines TRBV9 with TRBJ1-4; 8 bases align to TRBD1. CDR1 is SGDLS, CDR2 YYNGEE, per germline. The CDR3 sequence is 18 residues long. With 3 bases clipped from V and 0 bases from J, the junction kept 10 bases outside the gene matches. CDR3: CASSASRDRFATNEKLFF. CDR3 DNA sequence: TGTGCCAGCAGCGCGTCCCGGGACAGGTTTGCAACTAATGAAAAACTGTTTTTT.

V usage is TRBV4-3 and J usage is TRBJ2-5; D ambiguous. The germline V and J ends were trimmed by 0 bases and 4 bases, with 12 bases remaining between them. Germline lookup yields CDR1 LGHNA and CDR2 YSLEER. This CDR3 contains 15 residues. The CDR3 reads CASSQDLGSGETQYF. Here the CDR3 DNA reads TGCGCCAGCAGCCAAGATCTTGGCTCGGGAGAGACCCAGTACTTC.

The chain links TRBV6-4 to TRBJ2-2; TRBD2 matches 9 bases. J lost 3 bases, V lost 3 bases, and 2 bases had no gene match. CDR3 length equals 15 residues. Germline CDR1 is MRHNA and CDR2 is SNTAGT. The CDR3 spells CASSERGGDTGELFF. CDR3 DNA sequence: TGTGCCAGCAGTGAGCGGGGGGGCGACACCGGGGAGCTGTTTTTT.

The chain carries TRBV10-2 and TRBJ2-7; 7 nucleotides match TRBD2. The CDR3 is 17 amino acids. Germline lookup yields CDR1 WSHSY and CDR2 SAAADI. The V gene end was trimmed by 1 base and the J gene end by 6 bases; junction bases not matched to a gene: 15. The CDR3, as DNA: TGCGCCAGCAGTGAGTTCGTGAGTCGGGGGGATAAGGGCGAGCAGTACTTC. Amino acid sequence: CASSEFVSRGDKGEQYF.

The chain couples TRBV6-5 to TRBJ2-7; perhaps TRBD1 as D (5 bases). With 0 bases removed from V and 4 bases from J, the gap between germline ends came to 10 bases. CDR3 length equals 14 residues. The V gene's germline CDR1 is MNHEY and CDR2 SVGAGI. The chain's CDR3 is CASSYSGVGYEQYF. The CDR3 region has the DNA TGTGCCAGCAGTTACTCAGGGGTGGGTTACGAGCAGTACTTC.

This CDR3 reads CASSVIGGLYGYTF. The CDR3 bases are TGTGCCAGCAGCGTCATCGGGGGGCTCTATGGCTACACCTTC. The V call is TRBV9, the J call TRBJ1-2; D may be TRBD1 (6 bases). Deletions cut 2 bases from V and 4 bases from J, with 12 bases between. There are 14 residues in the CDR3. The germline V gene has CDR1 SGDLS and CDR2 YYNGEE.

V and J are TRBV4-2 and TRBJ1-5; unclear D gene. This CDR3 has 15 residues. Per the germline V gene, CDR1 is LGHNA and CDR2 is YNFKEQ. Trimming pared 1 base from V and 5 bases from J, leaving 12 bases between. CDR3 loop: CASSQVGTLHQPQHF. CDR3 coding DNA: TGTGCCAGCAGCCAAGTCGGTACACTTCATCAGCCCCAGCATTTT.

This clone was seen once. The V call is TRBV6-2 or TRBV6-3, the J call TRBJ1-1; TRBD1 might be the D (5 bases). Trimming shortened V by 2 bases and J by 3 bases, and 7 bases separated the two germline ends. CDR1 is MNHEY, CDR2 SVGEGT, per germline. The CDR3 loop spans 13 amino acids. This chain's CDR3 is CASSYQGHTEAFF. CDR3 nucleotide sequence: TGTGCCAGCAGTTACCAGGGCCACACTGAAGCTTTCTTT.

As to this clone: The junction differs from germline at one of its ends, possibly a read error. The V gene is TRBV14, the J gene TRBJ2-7; D possibly matches TRBD1 or TRBD2 (5 bases each). This CDR3 is built from 13 residues. Germline CDR1 and CDR2: SGHDN and FVKESK. The CDR3 DNA follows: TGTGCCAGCAGCCAAGTCATAGGAGTAGGGGAGTTCTTC. It translates to CASSQVIGVGEFF.

This chain joins TRBV5-4 and TRBJ2-7; possible D gene TRBD1, 6 bases. CDR1 SGHNT and CDR2 YYREEE come from the germline V gene (reference sequence). The length of the CDR3 is 14 residues. The V gene lost 0 bases and the J gene lost 3 bases, with 10 bases spanning the gap. The CDR3 DNA sequence: TGTGCCAGCAGCTTGGAACAGGGCGGCTACGAGCAGTACTTC. Protein sequence: CASSLEQGGYEQYF.

This clone was observed a few times. The V call is TRBV2, the J call TRBJ2-2, with 8 bases lining up with TRBD1. J was trimmed by 2 bases and V by 11 bases; bases with no gene match: 10. Germline V gene lookup returns CDR1 SNHLY and CDR2 FYNNEI. This CDR3 contains 15 residues. DNA of the CDR3: TGTGCCGGCTCCGGGGGACAGGCAAACACCGGGGAGCTGTTTTTT. As protein: CAGSGGQANTGELFF.

V usage is TRBV25-1 and J usage is TRBJ2-3; 8 bases map to TRBD2. The V gene end was trimmed by 7 bases and the J gene end by 1 base; junction bases not matched to a gene: 4. This CDR3 has 14 amino acids. Germline CDR1 reads MGHDK; CDR2 reads SYGVNS. Written as DNA, the CDR3 is TGTGCCAGCATGGGAGCGGGGGGCACAGATACGCAGTATTTT. The encoded protein is CASMGAGGTDTQYF.

This rearrangement joins TRBV7-9 to TRBJ2-2; D possibly corresponds to TRBD1 (6 bases). Trimming left V 2 bases short and J 2 bases short, with 9 bases between. Germline CDR1 and CDR2: SEHNR and FQNEAQ (reference sequence). This CDR3 has 15 residues. CDR3 residues: CASSLKGENTGELFF. The CDR3 DNA is TGTGCCAGCAGCTTAAAGGGGGAAAACACCGGGGAGCTGTTTTTT.

This clone was observed a single time. The chain carries TRBV28 and TRBJ2-5, with D uncertain. Germline V lookup: CDR1 MDHEN, CDR2 SYDVKM. V was pared by 3 bases and J by 5 bases, with 10 bases between. This CDR3 contains 13 residues. CDR3 sequence: CASSFVVGETQYF. CDR3 nucleotides: TGTGCCAGCAGTTTTGTTGTGGGTGAGACCCAGTACTTC.

This clone was observed a single time. The chain links TRBV3-1 (or the pseudogene TRBV3-2) to TRBJ1-2; possible D gene TRBD1, 5 bases. The CDR3 length is 15 residues. V gave up 2 bases and J gave up 8 bases, with 18 bases separating them. Germline CDR1 is LGHDT and CDR2 is YNNKEL (reference sequence). The CDR3: CASSQIGGELRGYTF. The CDR3 region has the DNA TGTGCCAGCAGCCAAATCGGGGGGGAATTGAGAGGCTACACCTTC.

This sequence joins TRBV6-2 or TRBV6-3 and TRBJ2-2; 7 nucleotides align to TRBD1. J lost 1 base, V lost 5 bases, and 4 bases had no gene match. Per the germline V gene, CDR1 is MNHEY and CDR2 is SVGEGT. The CDR3 is made up of 15 amino acids. The CDR3 loop reads CASSPRTGNTGELFF. CDR3 DNA sequence: TGTGCCAGCAGTCCCCGGACAGGGAACACCGGGGAGCTGTTTTTT.